Listed below are T cell receptor beta chains from one sample, sequenced in a study of kidney transplant recipient with SARS-CoV-2 infection. Via MiXCR, TCRdb re-called the reads, giving one row per CDR3 protein. The sample shows approximately 250,000 distinct CDR3 sequences, more than 25% of them seen only once. The specimen was a blood sample, collected at baseline and around day 120 from a kidney transplant recipient. These receptors were collected from a male patient between 25 and 39 years old who had COVID-19 and was a kidney transplant recipient. Some T cells may be provided by the graft donor. Both conserved end residues are part of each CDR3.

V: TRBV28
CDR3: CASGGTGIDYGYTF

V: TRBV30
CDR3: CAWSRESAVLGNIQYF

V: TRBV3-1
CDR3: CASSQGSGLAGVSYNEQLF

V: TRBV3-1
CDR3: CASSAAAPISFSETQYF

V: TRBV18
CDR3: CASSPVGLAGGYEQYF

V: TRBV5-1
CDR3: CASSLGARGNFSYEQYF

V: TRBV11-3
CDR3: CASSLAGSNEQFF

V: TRBV5-1
CDR3: CASSSPQETQYF

V: TRBV5-1
CDR3: CASSLKKPNNEQFF

V: TRBV12-3/TRBV12-4
CDR3: CASSLGLGVSYNEQFF

V: TRBV5-1
CDR3: CASSLQTGTGELFF

V: TRBV3-1
CDR3: CASSHPGGSAFF

V: TRBV28
CDR3: CASGPWRTSGLYNEQFF

V: TRBV7-5
CDR3: CISVPELFREVGKTYGYTF

V: TRBV4-3
CDR3: CASSRGSGRRKTYGYTF

V: TRBV12-2
CDR3: CASRSLMTPRKTYGYTF

V: TRBV5-1
CDR3: CASSMDAESSYNEQFF